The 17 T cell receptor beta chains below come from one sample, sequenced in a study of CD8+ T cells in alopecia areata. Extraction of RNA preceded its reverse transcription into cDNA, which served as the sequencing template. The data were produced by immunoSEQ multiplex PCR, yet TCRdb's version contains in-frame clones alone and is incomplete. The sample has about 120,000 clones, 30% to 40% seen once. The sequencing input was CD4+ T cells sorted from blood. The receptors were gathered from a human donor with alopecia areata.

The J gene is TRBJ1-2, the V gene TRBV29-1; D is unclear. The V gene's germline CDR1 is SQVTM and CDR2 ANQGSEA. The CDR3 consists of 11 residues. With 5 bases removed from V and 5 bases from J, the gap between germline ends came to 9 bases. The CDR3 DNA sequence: TGCAGCGTTTCGGACGGTTATGGCTACACCTTC. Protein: CSVSDGYGYTF.

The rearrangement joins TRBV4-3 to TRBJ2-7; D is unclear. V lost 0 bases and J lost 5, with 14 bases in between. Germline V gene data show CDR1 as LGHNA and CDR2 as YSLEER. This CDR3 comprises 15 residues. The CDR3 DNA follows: TGCGCCAGCAGCCAAGACTCCCAGGTGATGAACGAGCAGTACTTC. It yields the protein CASSQDSQVMNEQYF.

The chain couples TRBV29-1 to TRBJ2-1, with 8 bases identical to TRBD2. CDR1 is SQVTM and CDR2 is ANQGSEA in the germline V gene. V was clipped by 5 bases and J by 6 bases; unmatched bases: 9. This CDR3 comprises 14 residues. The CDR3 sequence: CSVQREFVGNEQFF. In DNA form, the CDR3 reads TGCAGCGTTCAGCGGGAGTTCGTCGGCAATGAGCAGTTCTTC.

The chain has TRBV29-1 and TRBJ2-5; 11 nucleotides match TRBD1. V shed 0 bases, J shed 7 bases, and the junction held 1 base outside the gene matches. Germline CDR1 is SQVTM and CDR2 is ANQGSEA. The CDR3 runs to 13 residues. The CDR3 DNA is TGCAGCGTTGAAGAAGGGACAGGGGGGACCCAGTACTTC. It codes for CSVEEGTGGTQYF.

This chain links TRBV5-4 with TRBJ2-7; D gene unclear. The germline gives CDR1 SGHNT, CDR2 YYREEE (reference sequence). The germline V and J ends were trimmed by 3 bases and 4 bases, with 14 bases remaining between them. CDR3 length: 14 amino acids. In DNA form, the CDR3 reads TGTGCCAGCAGCTCCCCGGGTCGTTCTTACGAGCAGTACTTC. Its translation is CASSSPGRSYEQYF.

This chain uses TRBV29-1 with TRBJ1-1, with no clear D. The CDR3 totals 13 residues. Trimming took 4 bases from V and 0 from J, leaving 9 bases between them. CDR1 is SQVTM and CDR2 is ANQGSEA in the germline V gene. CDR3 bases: TGCAGCGTTGCGGGTACAATGAACACTGAAGCTTTCTTT. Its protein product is CSVAGTMNTEAFF.

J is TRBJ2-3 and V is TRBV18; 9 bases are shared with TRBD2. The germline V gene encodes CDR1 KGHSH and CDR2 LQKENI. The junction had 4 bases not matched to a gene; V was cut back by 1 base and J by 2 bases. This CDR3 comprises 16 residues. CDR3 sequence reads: CASSPLPSGDTDTQYF. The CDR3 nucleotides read TGTGCCAGCTCACCACTACCTAGCGGGGACACAGATACGCAGTATTTT.

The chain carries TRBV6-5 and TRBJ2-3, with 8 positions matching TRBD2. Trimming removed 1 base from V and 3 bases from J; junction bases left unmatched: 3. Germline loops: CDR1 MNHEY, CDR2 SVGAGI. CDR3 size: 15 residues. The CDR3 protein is CASSYFGRGTDTQYF. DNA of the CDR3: TGTGCCAGCAGTTACTTCGGGAGGGGGACAGATACGCAGTATTTT.

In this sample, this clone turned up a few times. The CDR3 is CASSLAAVRSVYEQYF. The CDR3 DNA reads as TGTGCCAGCAGCTTAGCGGCGGTCAGGAGTGTCTACGAGCAGTACTTC. This rearrangement joins TRBV7-9 to TRBJ2-7; D remains ambiguous. The CDR3 is 16 amino acids. CDR1 and CDR2 from the germline V gene are SEHNR and FQNEAQ (reference sequence). Trimming took off 0 bases at V and 3 bases at J, with 15 bases between the two ends.

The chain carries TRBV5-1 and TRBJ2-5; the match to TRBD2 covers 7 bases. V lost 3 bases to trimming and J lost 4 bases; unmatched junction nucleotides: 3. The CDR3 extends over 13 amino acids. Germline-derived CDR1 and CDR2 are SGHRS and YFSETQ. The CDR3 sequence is CASSSPGGETQYF. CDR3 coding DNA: TGCGCCAGCAGCTCCCCGGGGGGAGAGACCCAGTACTTC.

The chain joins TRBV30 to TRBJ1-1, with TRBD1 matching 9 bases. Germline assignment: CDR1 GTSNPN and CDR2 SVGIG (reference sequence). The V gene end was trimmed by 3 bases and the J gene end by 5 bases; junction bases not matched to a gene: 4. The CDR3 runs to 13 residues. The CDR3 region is CAWSQGQGTEAFF. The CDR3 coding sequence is TGTGCCTGGAGCCAGGGACAGGGAACTGAAGCTTTCTTT.

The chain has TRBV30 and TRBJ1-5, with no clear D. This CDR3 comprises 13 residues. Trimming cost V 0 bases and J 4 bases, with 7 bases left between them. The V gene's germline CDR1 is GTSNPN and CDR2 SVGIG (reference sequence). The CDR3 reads CAWSVSQNQPQHF. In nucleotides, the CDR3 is TGTGCCTGGAGTGTATCCCAGAATCAGCCCCAGCATTTT.

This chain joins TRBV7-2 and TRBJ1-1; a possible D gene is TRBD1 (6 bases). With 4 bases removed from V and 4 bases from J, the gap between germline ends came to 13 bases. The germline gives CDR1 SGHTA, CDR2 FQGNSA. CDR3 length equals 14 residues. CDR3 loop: CASSSLTGLTEAFF. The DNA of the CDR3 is TGTGCCAGCAGCTCCTTAACAGGGCTCACTGAAGCTTTCTTT.

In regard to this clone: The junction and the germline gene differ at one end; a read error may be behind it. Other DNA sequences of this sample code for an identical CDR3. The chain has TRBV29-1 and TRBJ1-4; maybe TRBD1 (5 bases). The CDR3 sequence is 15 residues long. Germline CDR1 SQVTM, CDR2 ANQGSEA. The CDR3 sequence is CSARGAGRTNEKLFF. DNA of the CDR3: TGCAGCGCCCGGGGTGCGGGGCGGACTAATGAAAAGCTGTTTTTT.

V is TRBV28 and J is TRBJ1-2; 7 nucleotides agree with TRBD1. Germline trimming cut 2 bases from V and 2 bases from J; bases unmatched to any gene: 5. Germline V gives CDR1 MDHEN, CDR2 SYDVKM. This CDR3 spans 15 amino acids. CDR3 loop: CASSLRAGGNYGYTF. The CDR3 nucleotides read TGTGCCAGCAGTTTACGAGCAGGGGGGAACTATGGCTACACCTTC.

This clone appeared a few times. The CDR3 region is CASSLARGNEQFF. CDR3 DNA sequence: TGTGCCAGCAGCTTAGCGCGGGGGAATGAGCAGTTCTTC. The genes are TRBV7-2 and TRBJ2-1, with 7 bases matching TRBD2. The trim removed 0 bases at V and 7 bases at J, leaving 0 bases unmatched. The CDR3 consists of 13 residues. Looked up from germline, CDR1 is SGHTA and CDR2 is FQGNSA.

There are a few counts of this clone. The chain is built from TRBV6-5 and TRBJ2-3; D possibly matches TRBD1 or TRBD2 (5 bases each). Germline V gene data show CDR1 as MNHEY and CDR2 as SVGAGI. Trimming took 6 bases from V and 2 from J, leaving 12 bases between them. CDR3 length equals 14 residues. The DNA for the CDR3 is TGTGCCAGCAGGAATGAGGGGAACACAGATACGCAGTATTTT. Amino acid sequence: CASRNEGNTDTQYF.